These T cell receptor beta chains were read from a single sample in a study of post-analysis software for immune sequencing data. Using its own MiXCR run on the PCR reads, TCRdb lists one record per CDR3 protein. The data show hundreds of thousands of distinct CDR3 sequences, around 50% seen once. The sequencing input was blood. The receptors come from a girl under 18 with multiple sclerosis. Both conserved end residues are part of each CDR3. D genes are given only for firm matches. Clone size, where shown, is once, few, many, or a class for clones that have expanded.

>TRBV9|-|TRBJ2-1|-
TGTGCCAGCAGCCCCGGGATAGCGGTCTCCTACAATGAGCAGTTCTTC
CASSPGIAVSYNEQFF
>TRBV2|-|TRBJ1-2|TRBD1
TGTGCCAGCATTACCACAGGGGACCATGGCTACACCTTC
CASITTGDHGYTF
>TRBV6-1|-|TRBJ2-1|TRBD1
TGTGCCAGCAAATCCCTGGGACAGACCAGGAATGAGCAGTTCTTC
CASKSLGQTRNEQFF
>TRBV2|once|TRBJ1-2|-
TGTGCCAGCAGTGACAGGCTAGCTAACTATGGCTACACCTTC
CASSDRLANYGYTF
>TRBV5-1|-|TRBJ1-4|-
TGCGCCAGCAGTTGGGACGGGACTAATGAAAAACTGTTTTTT
CASSWDGTNEKLFF
>TRBV5-1|-|TRBJ2-5|TRBD2
TGCGCCAGCAGCTTCCTAGGGCTAGCGGGACAAGAGACCCAGTACTTC
CASSFLGLAGQETQYF
>TRBV27|few|TRBJ2-7|-
TGTGCCAGCAGTTTCCAGCGCATGGACGACGAGCAGTACTTC
CASSFQRMDDEQYF
>TRBV13|-|TRBJ2-1|-
TGTGCCAGCAGCTTAGAGGTACAGGGTGTTGTGCAGTTCTTC
CASSLEVQGVVQFF
>TRBV11-3|-|TRBJ2-3|-
TGTGCCAGCAGCTACGACTCTTACACAGATACGCAGTATTTT
CASSYDSYTDTQYF
>TRBV4-1|-|TRBJ2-2|TRBD2
TGCGCCAGCAGCGAATCGGGGGGGCAGAACACCGGGGAGCTGTTTTTT
CASSESGGQNTGELFF
>TRBV5-1|-|TRBJ1-2|TRBD1
TGCGCCAGCAGCTTGGGAGACAGGGACGGGGGCTATGGCTACACCTTC
CASSLGDRDGGYGYTF
>TRBV6-6|-|TRBJ1-1|-
TGTGCCAGCGTCCTACCTCGTGCCAGCCACACTGAAGCTTTCTTT
CASVLPRASHTEAFF
>TRBV25-1|-|TRBJ2-1|-
TGTGCCAGCAGCTCCGAGAGGGGAGAGCAGTTCTTC
CASSSERGEQFF
>TRBV7-9|-|TRBJ2-2|-
TGTGCCAGCAGTGCCTGGGGCCGAGGAGCCGGGGAGCTGTTTTTT
CASSAWGRGAGELFF
>TRBV5-5|-|TRBJ2-2|TRBD1
TGTGCCAGCAGCTTGAGGGGGACAGGCTATAGCACCGGGGAGCTGTTTTTT
CASSLRGTGYSTGELFF
>TRBV29-1|few|TRBJ2-5|-
TGCAGCGTTGATCTAGCAGAGACCCAGTACTTC
CSVDLAETQYF
>TRBV5-5|once|TRBJ1-1|TRBD1
TGTGCCAGCAGCTTTATTAGGACAGGGCTCAACACTGAAGCTTTCTTT
CASSFIRTGLNTEAFF